Listed below are T cell receptor beta chains from one sample, sequenced in a study of radiation and T cells in renal cell carcinoma. Some clones are missing from TCRdb's copy, which holds only in-frame ones; the method was immunoSEQ multiplex PCR. Found here are 95,000 to 150,000 clones, around 82% of them singletons; the top ten hold 5% to 6.5%. The material was blood, obtained from a patient whose treatment included radiotherapy and nephrectomy. The origin of the receptors is a man in his forties or fifties with renal cell carcinoma. The CDR3 runs from the conserved cysteine through the conserved F or W. D genes are given only for firm matches. Clone size is shown for a subset of rows, as once, few, many or a class of expanded clone.

>TRBV4-1|-|-|TRBJ1-2
CASSQDAGFHYGYTF
TGCGCCAGCAGCCAAGATGCCGGATTCCACTATGGCTACACCTTC
>TRBV18|-|-|TRBJ2-7
CASSPPNPGGYEQYF
TGTGCCAGCTCACCACCTAATCCCGGGGGCTACGAGCAGTACTTC
>TRBV7-6|-|TRBD2|TRBJ2-5
CASSRRKLANYQETQYF
TGTGCCAGCAGCCGCCGCAAACTAGCGAACTACCAAGAGACCCAGTACTTC
>TRBV27|-|TRBD1|TRBJ2-7
CASSWGQGDYEQYF
TGTGCCAGCAGTTGGGGACAGGGAGACTACGAGCAGTACTTC
>TRBV2|-|-|TRBJ2-5
CAGHTGLPPRETQYF
TGTGCCGGACACACGGGACTCCCCCCACGGGAGACCCAGTACTTC
>TRBV6-6|-|-|TRBJ1-5
CASSLGGDRPQHF
TGTGCCAGCAGCCTTGGGGGGGATCGGCCCCAGCATTTT
>TRBV19|-|-|TRBJ2-5
CASRLGGAIPETQYF
TGTGCCAGTAGACTAGGGGGGGCAATTCCAGAGACCCAGTACTTC
>TRBV6-5|-|-|TRBJ1-5
CASMRAGASNQPQHF
TGTGCCAGCATGAGGGCCGGGGCGAGCAATCAGCCCCAGCATTTT
>TRBV7-2|-|-|TRBJ1-2
CASSLAQGSNYGYTF
TGTGCCAGCAGCTTAGCGCAGGGAAGTAACTATGGCTACACCTTC
>TRBV4-3|-|-|TRBJ1-1
CASSQDSRPVVEAFF
TGCGCCAGCAGCCAAGACTCGAGACCTGTGGTGGAAGCTTTCTTT
>TRBV7-2|once|TRBD1|TRBJ2-1
CASSPRTGVDYNEQFF
TGTGCCAGCAGCCCCCGGACAGGGGTAGACTACAATGAGCAGTTCTTC
>TRBV18|-|TRBD2|TRBJ2-1
CASSPSPGLANNEQFF
TGTGCCAGCTCACCTTCACCGGGACTAGCGAACAATGAGCAGTTCTTC
>TRBV5-1|-|TRBD2|TRBJ2-7
CASSLRGGSYEQYF
TGCGCCAGCAGCTTGCGGGGGGGCTCCTACGAGCAGTACTTC
>TRBV7-8|-|TRBD1|TRBJ2-2
CASSSGQGSTGELFF
TGTGCCAGCAGCTCAGGACAGGGGAGTACCGGGGAGCTGTTTTTT
>TRBV6-5|-|TRBD1|TRBJ1-4
CASSYRGLINEKLFF
TGTGCCAGCAGTTACAGGGGGCTTATTAATGAAAAACTGTTTTTT
>TRBV13|-|TRBD1|TRBJ1-3
CASRATGISGNTIYF
TGTGCCAGCAGAGCGACAGGGATCTCTGGAAACACCATATATTTT
>TRBV9|-|-|TRBJ1-4
CASSPFGGTNEKLFF
TGTGCCAGCAGCCCCTTCGGGGGGACTAATGAAAAACTGTTTTTT
>TRBV7-9|-|-|TRBJ2-5
CASSLSRDGYQETQYF
TGTGCCAGCAGCTTATCCAGGGACGGGTACCAAGAGACCCAGTACTTC
>TRBV13|-|-|TRBJ2-5
CASSRSTVPMGETQYF
TGTGCCAGCAGCCGATCTACAGTTCCCATGGGAGAGACCCAGTACTTC
>TRBV6-6|-|-|TRBJ1-1
CASSYRQPEAFF
TGTGCCAGCAGTTATCGACAGCCCGAAGCTTTCTTT
>TRBV29-1|-|-|TRBJ2-1
CSVEEFRADEQFF
TGCAGCGTTGAAGAATTCAGGGCTGATGAGCAGTTCTTC
>TRBV9|-|-|TRBJ2-1
CASSVDQDSTNEQFF
TGTGCCAGCAGCGTAGATCAAGACAGTACCAATGAGCAGTTCTTC
>TRBV5-1|-|TRBD1|TRBJ2-5
CASSWTGEETQYF
TGCGCCAGCAGCTGGACAGGGGAAGAGACCCAGTACTTC
>TRBV9|-|TRBD2|TRBJ2-1
CASSVPSGDNEQFF
TGTGCCAGCAGCGTACCTAGCGGGGACAATGAGCAGTTCTTC
>TRBV7-2|-|-|TRBJ2-3
CASSLGGISTDTQYF
TGTGCCAGCAGCTTAGGGGGTATCTCCACAGATACGCAGTATTTT
>TRBV6-5|-|-|TRBJ2-5
CASSTRGRYQETQYF
TGTGCCAGCAGTACCCGCGGACGGTACCAAGAGACCCAGTACTTC
>TRBV4-2|once|TRBD2|TRBJ2-5
CASSSLTSGGQETQYF
TGTGCCAGCAGCTCCCTGACTAGCGGGGGGCAAGAGACCCAGTACTTC
>TRBV4-2|-|-|TRBJ1-2
CASSQGSPGQYGYTF
TGTGCCAGCAGCCAAGGGAGCCCTGGACAGTATGGCTACACCTTC
>TRBV7-9|-|TRBD2|TRBJ2-5
CASSLDRPSGKETQYF
TGTGCCAGCAGCTTAGATCGGCCTAGCGGGAAAGAGACCCAGTACTTC
>TRBV11-2|few|-|TRBJ2-7
CASSYRTGEQYF
TGTGCCAGCAGCTACCGGACTGGCGAGCAGTACTTC
>TRBV7-6|-|TRBD2|TRBJ2-7
CASSFGTRYEQYF
TGTGCCAGCAGCTTTGGGACTAGGTACGAGCAGTACTTC
>TRBV5-1|-|TRBD1|TRBJ1-4
CASSPENRGTNEKLFF
TGCGCCAGCAGCCCGGAAAACAGGGGCACTAATGAAAAACTGTTTTTT